This T cell receptor beta chain was retrieved from a study of blood T cell repertoires in COVID-19 (dated by TCRdb to 2018 to 2021). Context from the whole study: Collaborator samples came from the United States, Italy and Spain and covered acute and convalescent phases of COVID-19. The repertoires were released in a freely available public database intended as a resource for research on the immune response to SARS-CoV-2. The material from the prospective study consisted of cDNA or gDNA derived from T cells, B-cell-depleted T cells, or PBMCs. The dataset comprised deeply sampled blood TCRbeta repertoires from subjects exposed to, actively infected with, or recovered from COVID-19. The samples were drawn from two sources: the first 160 participants of the ongoing ImmuneRACE study, and 950 to 1,500 subjects contributed by 6 global collaborators. Sample metadata almost always included a de-identified subject ID, COVID-19 status, age in years and sex. Where HLA class I and class II types were available, the types were taken from metadata supplied by the sample provider, not from assay-based typing.

Summary of the overall study and its limitations: Clinical and demographic metadata were provided uncurated, with the amount varying by source and participant.

Whole blood was collected in K2EDTA tubes by collaborating institutions according to the institutions' own protocols. For TCRbeta analysis, collaborators shipped samples in one of three forms: frozen whole blood, isolated PBMCs, or DNA extracted from either of those sample types. TCRbeta CDR3 regions were amplified from genomic DNA using the immunoSEQ Assay, a bias-controlled multiplex PCR. Per the authors' processing: The number of nucleated cells in each sample was estimated from the amplification of reference gene primers within the assay. To quantify the absolute abundance of each unique TCRbeta CDR3 rearrangement, sequence reads were collapsed and filtered. Productive Simpson clonality was computed per sample as the square root of Simpson's diversity index over productive rearrangements. TCRdb took over this immuneACCESS table, retaining in-frame rearrangements with V and J assigned. Such tables are incomplete; in checked studies, under half of the missing clones stem from an unresolved V gene, and the remainder is unexplained. V, J and clone size reflect that table, while D and trimming were determined from the DNA. The sample has 190,000 or so clones on record, 86% of them singletons. About 0.72% of the sample belongs to the ten largest clones.

The CDR3, cysteine through phenylalanine, is 12 amino acids long. The read is trimmed to its CDR3 DNA, 36 bases read in frame from base 1. The V end loses 6 bases and the J end loses 5 bases, and a stretch of 7 bases separates them. Turning to this clone: What antigen it recognizes has not been identified. Base qualities are not provided; no much larger clone lies one nucleotide away.

Sequencing was performed on peripheral blood. In this chain, TRBV12-3 or TRBV12-4 is recombined with TRBJ1-4, with the identity of the D gene unclear. The clonotype comes from a woman aged 65 to 85 with acute or convalescent COVID-19. Read as DNA, the sequence is TGTGCCAGCAGAGTACAGAATGAAAAACTGTTTTTT. Its coded protein is CASRVQNEKLFF.